This T cell receptor beta chain was found in a study of blood T cell repertoires in COVID-19. As for the study in general: From the United States, Italy and Spain came samples of acute and convalescent COVID-19.

Those enrolled in Seattle joined during active infection and were followed longitudinally afterward. This CDR3 contains 14 residues. Looked up from germline, CDR1 is SGHVS and CDR2 is FNYEAQ. Trimming stripped 5 bases from V and 7 bases from J, with 15 bases between. Produced via immunoSEQ multiplex PCR; TCRdb's table is partial and in-frame only. The sample includes approximately 260,000 clones, 88% seen only once; the top ten take 9.5% to 13%. V is TRBV7-6 and J is TRBJ1-5; D is unclear. The receptor was isolated from a woman in her 70s with COVID-19, enrolled during active disease. Source material: peripheral blood. CDR3 in amino acids: CASSRNRNGQPQHF. The CDR3, as DNA: TGTGCCAGCAGCCGAAACCGGAACGGGCAGCCCCAGCATTTT.